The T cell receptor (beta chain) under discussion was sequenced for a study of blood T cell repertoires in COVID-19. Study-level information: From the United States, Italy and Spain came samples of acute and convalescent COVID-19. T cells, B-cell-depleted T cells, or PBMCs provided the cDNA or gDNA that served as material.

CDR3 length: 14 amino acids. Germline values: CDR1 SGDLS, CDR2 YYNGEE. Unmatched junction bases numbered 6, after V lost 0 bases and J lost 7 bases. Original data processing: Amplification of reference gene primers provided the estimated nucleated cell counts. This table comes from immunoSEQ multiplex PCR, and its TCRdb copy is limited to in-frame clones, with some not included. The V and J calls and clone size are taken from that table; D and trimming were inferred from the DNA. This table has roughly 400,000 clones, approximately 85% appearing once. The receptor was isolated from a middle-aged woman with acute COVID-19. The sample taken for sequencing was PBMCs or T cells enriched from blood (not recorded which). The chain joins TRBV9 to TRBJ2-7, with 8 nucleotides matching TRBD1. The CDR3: CASSVADRVSEQYF. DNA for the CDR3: TGTGCCAGCAGCGTAGCGGACAGGGTTTCAGAGCAGTACTTC.